Below, 13 T cell receptor beta chains from the same sample are listed, as sequenced in a study of blood T cell repertoires in COVID-19. TCRdb's copy holds only in-frame clones and misses some; the assay was immunoSEQ multiplex PCR. The profile shows 380,000 or so clones, roughly 80% of them singletons. Specimen: peripheral blood. All receptors come from a human donor with acute or convalescent COVID-19. The donor label of this sample is uncertain.

CDR3 region: CASSSTDRINEKLFF. The CDR3 DNA is TGCGCCAGCAGCTCGACCGACAGGATTAATGAAAAACTGTTTTTT. This chain connects TRBV5-1 to TRBJ1-4; a possible D gene is TRBD1 (6 bases). The CDR3 has 15 amino acids. Trimming pared 3 bases from V and 4 bases from J, leaving 13 bases between. Per germline, CDR1 SGHRS and CDR2 YFSETQ.

The chain recombines TRBV15 with TRBJ2-1, with D tentatively TRBD1 (5 bases). Trimming cost V 4 bases and J 3 bases, with 13 bases left between them. This CDR3 contains 15 residues. Germline CDR1 reads LNHNV; CDR2 reads YYDKDF (reference sequence). The CDR3 sequence is CATSNSRTYYNEQFF. The CDR3 DNA sequence: TGTGCCACCAGCAACTCAAGGACATACTACAATGAGCAGTTCTTC.

This clone showed up many times. This chain links TRBV6-4 with TRBJ1-5; the D is unclear. The CDR3 sequence is 15 residues long. Trimming took 3 bases from V and 7 from J, leaving 16 bases between them. Germline loops: CDR1 MRHNA, CDR2 SNTAGT. CDR3 in amino acids: CASSEEAGVGQPQHF. Here the CDR3 DNA reads TGTGCCAGCAGTGAGGAAGCGGGTGTAGGGCAGCCCCAGCATTTT.

The chain employs TRBV9 and TRBJ2-5; the D gene is possibly TRBD1 (6 bases). Germline assignment: CDR1 SGDLS and CDR2 YYNGEE. V dropped 0 bases and J dropped 3 bases, with 15 bases sitting between them. The CDR3 is 16 amino acids. The CDR3 is CASSVARAGEKETQYF. CDR3 coding DNA: TGTGCCAGCAGCGTAGCTAGGGCAGGGGAAAAAGAGACCCAGTACTTC.

The V gene is TRBV24-1, the J gene TRBJ2-7; maybe TRBD2 (5 bases). Germline CDR1 KGHDR, CDR2 SFDVKD. Trimming removed 9 bases at V and 8 bases at J, with 13 bases between. The CDR3 extends over 11 amino acids. Here the CDR3 reads CATFVGVKQYF. In nucleotides, the CDR3 is TGTGCCACCTTCGTCGGGGTAAAGCAGTACTTC.

The rearrangement uses TRBV2 and TRBJ2-7; 10 bases are a match to TRBD1. Germline trimming cut 6 bases from V and 0 bases from J; bases unmatched to any gene: 11. Germline V gives CDR1 SNHLY, CDR2 FYNNEI. The CDR3 sequence is 17 residues long. The CDR3 region is CASRVRDRGFSSYEQYF. CDR3 DNA: TGTGCCAGCAGAGTCCGGGACAGGGGATTTAGCTCCTACGAGCAGTACTTC. The whole variable domain, remainder taken from reference TRBV2 and TRBJ2-7, is EPEVTQTPSHQVTQMGQEVILRCVPISNHLYFYWYRQILGQKVEFLVSFYNNEISEKSEIFDDQFSVERPDGSNFTLKIRSTKLEDSAMYFCASRVRDRGFSSYEQYFGPGTRLTVT.

The chain recombines TRBV7-9 with TRBJ1-2; 7 nucleotides match TRBD1. Germline V gene sequence: CDR1 SEHNR, CDR2 FQNEAQ (reference sequence). The CDR3 consists of 15 residues. V was pared by 1 base and J by 8 bases, with 10 bases of the junction left unmatched. The CDR3 coding sequence is TGTGCCAGCAGCTTAGGTTCACAGGGGAAGCCCGGCTACACCTTC. Protein sequence: CASSLGSQGKPGYTF.

CDR3 loop: CASSLGDGRAYNEQFF. The DNA for the CDR3 is TGCGCCAGCAGCTTGGGAGACGGGAGGGCGTACAATGAGCAGTTCTTC. The V and J genes are TRBV5-1 and TRBJ2-1; 8 bases agree with TRBD2. The trim removed 0 bases at V and 4 bases at J, leaving 6 bases unmatched. This CDR3 has 16 residues. Germline CDR1 reads SGHRS; CDR2 reads YFSETQ.

The chain couples TRBV5-1 to TRBJ1-1; TRBD1 matches 7 bases. V was clipped by 0 bases and J by 5 bases; unmatched bases: 4. Germline V lookup: CDR1 SGHRS, CDR2 YFSETQ. CDR3 length: 14 residues. The CDR3 sequence is CASSLAGTATEAFF. The CDR3 DNA reads TGCGCCAGCAGCTTGGCCGGGACAGCGACTGAAGCTTTCTTT.

This clone was detected only once. The chain couples TRBV24-1 to TRBJ2-1, with 11 bases that match TRBD2. Germline V lookup: CDR1 KGHDR, CDR2 SFDVKD. Unmatched junction bases numbered 6, after V lost 5 bases and J lost 7 bases. CDR3 length: 15 residues. The CDR3 protein is CATSAGTSGRNEQFF. The CDR3 DNA is TGTGCCACCAGTGCCGGAACTAGCGGGAGAAATGAGCAGTTCTTC.

This clone was found many times. V and J are TRBV10-1 and TRBJ2-5; 10 bases line up with TRBD1. CDR1 and CDR2 (germline): WNHNN, SYGVQD (reference sequence). Germline trimming cut 6 bases from V and 3 bases from J; bases unmatched to any gene: 7. There are 15 residues in the CDR3. The CDR3 DNA is TGCGCCAGCAGCAGTCGGACAGGGGGAAAAGAGACCCAGTACTTC. Protein: CASSSRTGGKETQYF.

This chain joins TRBV28 and TRBJ2-1; 9 bases align to TRBD1. CDR1 and CDR2 from the germline V gene are MDHEN and SYDVKM. V dropped 3 bases and J dropped 8; count of bases not matched to a gene: 8. The CDR3 is 15 residues long. CDR3 DNA: TGTGCCAGCAGTTTTTTAGACAGGGGGATTTATGAGCAGTTCTTC. Amino acid sequence: CASSFLDRGIYEQFF. Variable domain in full (rest from reference TRBV28 and TRBJ2-1): DVKVTQSSRYLVKRTGEKVFLECVQDMDHENMFWYRQDPGLGLRLIYFSYDVKMKEKGDIPEGYSVSREKKERFSLILESASTNQTSMYLCASSFLDRGIYEQFFGPGTRLTVL.

This chain joins TRBV5-1 and TRBJ1-2; TRBD1 matches 8 bases. This CDR3 is 15 amino acids long. V shed 3 bases and J 3 bases; nucleotides not matched to a gene: 7. CDR1 is SGHRS and CDR2 is YFSETQ in the germline V gene. Here the CDR3 DNA reads TGCGCCAGCAGCTCAAGACAGGGGACTGACTATGGCTACACCTTC. The encoded protein is CASSSRQGTDYGYTF.